This T cell receptor (beta chain) originates from a study of blood T cell repertoires in COVID-19. The germline V gene has CDR1 MDHEN and CDR2 SYDVKM. The CDR3 spans 15 residues. V gave up 8 bases and J gave up 5 bases; unmatched junction bases: 9. Authors' analysis steps: Estimated nucleated cell counts came from reference gene primer amplification. The protocol was immunoSEQ multiplex PCR, while the TCRdb copy is restricted to in-frame clones and leaves out a portion. That table gives V, J and clone size, and the DNA gave D and trimming. This sample yields about 80,000 clones, of which 70% to 80% are seen a single time; about 16% belongs to the top ten.

This chain links TRBV28 with TRBJ2-4; 10 nucleotides align to TRBD1. The TCR sequence derives from a man in his 70s with active or convalescent COVID-19. The sample taken for sequencing was peripheral blood. This CDR3 reads CASSLAGTGENIQYF. The CDR3 DNA follows: TGTGCCAGCTCTCTCGCCGGGACAGGGGAAAACATTCAGTACTTC.